Described below is a single T cell receptor beta chain sequence and its context. Its antigen is undetermined. Extracted RNA was reverse transcribed, and the resulting cDNA served as sequencing template. TCRdb's copy holds only in-frame clones and misses some; the assay was immunoSEQ multiplex PCR. This sample has roughly 230,000 clones, with approximately 40% found just once. This sample stems from a study of CD8+ T cells in alopecia areata. The study, taken as a whole, reports: Given one nonresponder, whether baseline CD8+ expansion relates to response remains uncertain.

Noted treatment: oral pan-JAK inhibitor, 5-10 mg twice daily. The CDR3 consists of 14 residues. V gave up 3 bases and J gave up 0 bases; unmatched junction bases: 0. CDR1 is MGHRA and CDR2 is YSYEKL in the germline V gene. Source: CD4+ T cells sorted from blood, taken around week 36, from a patient treated with tofacitinib. The chain couples TRBV4-1 to TRBJ1-2; the match to TRBD1 covers 8 bases. The TCR sequence derives from a human donor with alopecia areata. In nucleotides, the CDR3 is TGCGCCAGCAGCCAGGGACAGGCTAACTATGGCTACACCTTC. Encoded protein: CASSQGQANYGYTF.